This TCR beta chain was recovered during a study of CD4+ T cells in melanoma. CDR3 size: 13 residues. CDR1 is SGHTA and CDR2 is FQGTGA in the germline V gene. V shed 2 bases and J shed 2 bases, with 4 bases lying between them. Sequenced by immunoSEQ multiplex PCR; TCRdb stores in-frame clones only, minus some. The profile shows roughly 16,000 clones, roughly three quarters of them singletons. The receptor was derived from a human donor with melanoma. The V gene is TRBV7-3, the J gene TRBJ1-5; D call uncertain. Material for sequencing was cells from a culture (not recorded whether cultured in vitro). The CDR3 reads CASSLDRNQPQHF. As DNA, the CDR3 is TGTGCCAGCAGCTTAGATCGCAATCAGCCCCAGCATTTT.